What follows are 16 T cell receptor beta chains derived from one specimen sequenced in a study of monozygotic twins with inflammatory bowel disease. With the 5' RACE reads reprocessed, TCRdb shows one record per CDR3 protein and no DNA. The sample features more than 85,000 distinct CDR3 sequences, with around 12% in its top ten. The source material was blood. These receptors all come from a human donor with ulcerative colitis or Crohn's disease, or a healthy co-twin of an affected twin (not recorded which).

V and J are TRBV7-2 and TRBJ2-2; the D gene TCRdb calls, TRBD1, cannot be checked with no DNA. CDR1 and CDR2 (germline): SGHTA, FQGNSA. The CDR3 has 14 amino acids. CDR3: CASSLAQGTGELFF.

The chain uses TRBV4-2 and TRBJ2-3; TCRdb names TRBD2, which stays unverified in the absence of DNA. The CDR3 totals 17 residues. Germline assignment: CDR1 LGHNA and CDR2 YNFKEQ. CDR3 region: CASSQVPSGGIVDTQYF.

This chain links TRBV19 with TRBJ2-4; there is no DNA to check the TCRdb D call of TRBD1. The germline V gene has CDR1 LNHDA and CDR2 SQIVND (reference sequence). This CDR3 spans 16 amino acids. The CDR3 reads CASSKKNRGPGVIQYF.

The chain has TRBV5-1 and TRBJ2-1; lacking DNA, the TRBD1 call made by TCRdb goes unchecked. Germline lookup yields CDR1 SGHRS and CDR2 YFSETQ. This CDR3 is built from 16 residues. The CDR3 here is CASSLDPGAPYNEQFF.

CDR3 amino acids: CASSGGQHQETQYF. V and J are TRBV5-1 and TRBJ2-5; absent DNA, TCRdb's TRBD1 call cannot be checked. CDR3 length: 14 amino acids. Per the germline V gene, CDR1 is SGHRS and CDR2 is YFSETQ.

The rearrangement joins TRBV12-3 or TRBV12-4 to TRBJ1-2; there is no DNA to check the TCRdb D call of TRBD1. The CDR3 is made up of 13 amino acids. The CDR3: CASSQGQGSGYTF.

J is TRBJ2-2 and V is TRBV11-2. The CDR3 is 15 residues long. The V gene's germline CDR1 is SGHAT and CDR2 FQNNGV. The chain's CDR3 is CASSLGGTNTGELFF.

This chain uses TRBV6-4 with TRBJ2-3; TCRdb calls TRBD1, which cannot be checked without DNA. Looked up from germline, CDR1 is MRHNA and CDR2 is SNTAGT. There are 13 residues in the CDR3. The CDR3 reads CASGRDIGDTQYF.

The CDR3 loop reads CASRGPGLAYYEQYF. The chain is built from TRBV2 and TRBJ2-7; TCRdb's D call of TRBD2 is untestable without DNA. The CDR3 extends over 15 amino acids. Germline loops: CDR1 SNHLY, CDR2 FYNNEI.

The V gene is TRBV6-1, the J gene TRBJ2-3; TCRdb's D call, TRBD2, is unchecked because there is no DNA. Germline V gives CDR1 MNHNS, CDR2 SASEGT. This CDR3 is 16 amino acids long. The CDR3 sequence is CASRLGRTSGTDTQYF.

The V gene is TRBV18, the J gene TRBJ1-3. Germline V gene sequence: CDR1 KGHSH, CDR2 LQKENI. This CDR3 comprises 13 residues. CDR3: CASSALQGNTIYF. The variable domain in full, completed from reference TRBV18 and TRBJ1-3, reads NAGVMQNPRHLVRRRGQEARLRCSPMKGHSHVYWYRQLPEEGLKFMVYLQKENIIDESGMPKERFSAEFPKEGPSILRIQQVVRGDSAAYFCASSALQGNTIYFGEGSWLTVV.

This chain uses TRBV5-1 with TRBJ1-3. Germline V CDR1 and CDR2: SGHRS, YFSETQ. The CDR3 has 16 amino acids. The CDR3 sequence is CASSWDSRSSGNTIYF.

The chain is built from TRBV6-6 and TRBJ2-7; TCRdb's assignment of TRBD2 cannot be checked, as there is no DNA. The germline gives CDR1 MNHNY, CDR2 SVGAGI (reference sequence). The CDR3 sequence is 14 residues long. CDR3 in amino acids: CASSSVGGDDEQYF.

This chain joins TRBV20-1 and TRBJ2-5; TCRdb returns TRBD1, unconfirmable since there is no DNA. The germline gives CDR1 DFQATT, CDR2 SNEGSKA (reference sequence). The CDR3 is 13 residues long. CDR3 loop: CSGQEGAQETQYF.

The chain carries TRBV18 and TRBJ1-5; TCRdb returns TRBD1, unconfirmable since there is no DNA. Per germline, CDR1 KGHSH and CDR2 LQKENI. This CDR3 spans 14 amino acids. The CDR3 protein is CASSPRREVEPQHF.

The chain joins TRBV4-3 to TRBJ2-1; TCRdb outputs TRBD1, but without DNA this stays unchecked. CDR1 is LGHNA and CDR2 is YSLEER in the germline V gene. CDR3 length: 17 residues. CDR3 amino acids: CASSPSLTGPTYNEQFF.